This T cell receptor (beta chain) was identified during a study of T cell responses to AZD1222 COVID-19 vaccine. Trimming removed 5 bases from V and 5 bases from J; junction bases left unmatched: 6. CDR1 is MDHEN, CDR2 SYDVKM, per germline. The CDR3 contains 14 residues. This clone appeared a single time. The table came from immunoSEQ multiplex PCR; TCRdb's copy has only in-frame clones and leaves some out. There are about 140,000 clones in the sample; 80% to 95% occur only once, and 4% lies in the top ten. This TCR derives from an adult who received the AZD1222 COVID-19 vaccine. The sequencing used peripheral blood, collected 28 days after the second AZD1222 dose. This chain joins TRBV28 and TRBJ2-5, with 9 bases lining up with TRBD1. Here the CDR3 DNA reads TGTGCCAGCAGTGGGACAGGGATACAGGAGACCCAGTACTTC. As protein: CASSGTGIQETQYF.